The rows below give T cell receptor beta chains drawn from one sample of a study of monozygotic twins with inflammatory bowel disease. TCRdb re-called the 5' RACE reads; every CDR3 protein appears as one record, without DNA. This table lists about 85,000 distinct CDR3 sequences. Sequencing was performed on blood. The receptors stem from a human donor with ulcerative colitis or Crohn's disease, or a healthy co-twin of an affected twin (not recorded which). Each CDR3 is given with its conserved first and last residue. Each record gives: J gene, V gene, CDR3 protein.

J gene: TRBJ2-6; V gene: TRBV5-1; CDR3 protein: CASSPRLAGEAGANVLTF
J gene: TRBJ2-3; V gene: TRBV18; CDR3 protein: CASSPQTGMDTQYF
J gene: TRBJ2-6; V gene: TRBV6-5; CDR3 protein: CASSYYGTAWASGANVLTF
J gene: TRBJ1-2; V gene: TRBV2; CDR3 protein: CASGGNYGYTF
J gene: TRBJ2-2; V gene: TRBV28; CDR3 protein: CASGTNTGELFF
J gene: TRBJ2-1; V gene: TRBV18; CDR3 protein: CASSPGTGYNEQFF
J gene: TRBJ1-5; V gene: TRBV12-3/TRBV12-4; CDR3 protein: CASSFEPQPQHF
J gene: TRBJ2-4; V gene: TRBV10-3; CDR3 protein: CAISESREGNIQYF
J gene: TRBJ2-3; V gene: TRBV3-1; CDR3 protein: CASSQRLAGGSYTQYF
J gene: TRBJ2-2; V gene: TRBV7-6; CDR3 protein: CASSTRTGRGPGELFF
J gene: TRBJ1-4; V gene: TRBV11-2; CDR3 protein: CASSLYYGQGFGGKTNEKLFF
J gene: TRBJ2-3; V gene: TRBV11-2; CDR3 protein: CASSLGGAGSTDTQYF
J gene: TRBJ2-3; V gene: TRBV7-3; CDR3 protein: CASSPTRLSTDTQYF
J gene: TRBJ1-6; V gene: TRBV4-2; CDR3 protein: CASSLRAPQVDLHF
J gene: TRBJ2-2; V gene: TRBV6-1; CDR3 protein: CASSRNKVTTGELFF
J gene: TRBJ2-1; V gene: TRBV10-3; CDR3 protein: CAIGLAQNNEQFF
J gene: TRBJ1-5; V gene: TRBV12-3/TRBV12-4; CDR3 protein: CASSLGHSNQPQHF
J gene: TRBJ2-1; V gene: TRBV6-2/TRBV6-3; CDR3 protein: CASSSIAGVKYNEQFF
J gene: TRBJ2-7; V gene: TRBV12-3/TRBV12-4; CDR3 protein: CASSFAGVQGEQYF
J gene: TRBJ2-1; V gene: TRBV5-4; CDR3 protein: CASSSGDRGGLNEQFF
J gene: TRBJ1-1; V gene: TRBV7-9; CDR3 protein: CASSPRQGSEAFF
J gene: TRBJ2-2; V gene: TRBV7-9; CDR3 protein: CASSATLMTGELFF
J gene: TRBJ1-4; V gene: TRBV7-8; CDR3 protein: CASRRQTGRPDPATNEKLFF
J gene: TRBJ2-1; V gene: TRBV20-1; CDR3 protein: CSALTRTEQFF
J gene: TRBJ1-2; V gene: TRBV5-4; CDR3 protein: CASRDRGVSYGYTF
J gene: TRBJ2-7; V gene: TRBV7-6; CDR3 protein: CASTDSYEQYF
J gene: TRBJ2-1; V gene: TRBV7-3; CDR3 protein: CASSLMEGRGNEQFF
J gene: TRBJ2-3; V gene: TRBV29-1; CDR3 protein: CSGYSLEVTDTQYF
J gene: TRBJ1-5; V gene: TRBV16; CDR3 protein: CASTTGGQPQHF
J gene: TRBJ1-1; V gene: TRBV20-1; CDR3 protein: CRSGPQNTEAFF
J gene: TRBJ1-2; V gene: TRBV20-1; CDR3 protein: CSAQSGGGNGYTF
J gene: TRBJ2-2; V gene: TRBV6-1; CDR3 protein: CASSESYTGELFF
J gene: TRBJ2-1; V gene: TRBV5-5; CDR3 protein: CASSLVVAGHNEQFF
J gene: TRBJ1-2; V gene: TRBV5-6; CDR3 protein: CASSAPRGWAPGAGYGYTF
J gene: TRBJ1-2; V gene: TRBV21-1; CDR3 protein: CASSKYKEGTGYGYTF
J gene: TRBJ1-6; V gene: TRBV6-1; CDR3 protein: CASWLGAGSNSPLHF
J gene: TRBJ2-7; V gene: TRBV20-1; CDR3 protein: CSANTRDSRDEQYF
J gene: TRBJ1-2; V gene: TRBV7-9; CDR3 protein: CASSNSSTGTGYGYTF
J gene: TRBJ2-2; V gene: TRBV2; CDR3 protein: CASTGAFSTENTGELFF
J gene: TRBJ2-2; V gene: TRBV12-3/TRBV12-4; CDR3 protein: CASSFRGSGTGELFF
J gene: TRBJ2-7; V gene: TRBV4-2; CDR3 protein: CASSHSSGGPRSYEQYF
J gene: TRBJ2-3; V gene: TRBV7-9; CDR3 protein: CASSLARGVGTDTQYF
J gene: TRBJ2-5; V gene: TRBV5-6; CDR3 protein: CASSLDHPQETQYF
J gene: TRBJ2-7; V gene: TRBV4-2; CDR3 protein: CASTPGTSYEQYF
J gene: TRBJ2-7; V gene: TRBV20-1; CDR3 protein: CSAPLAGEIGEQYF
J gene: TRBJ2-2; V gene: TRBV5-1; CDR3 protein: CASSWPPGNTGELFF
J gene: TRBJ1-2; V gene: TRBV5-1; CDR3 protein: CASSLEGWGDYGYTF
J gene: TRBJ1-1; V gene: TRBV27; CDR3 protein: CASSPRWGARTEAFF
J gene: TRBJ1-6; V gene: TRBV5-1; CDR3 protein: CASSLESGADSPLHF
J gene: TRBJ1-2; V gene: TRBV27; CDR3 protein: CASSLSALNYGYTF
J gene: TRBJ1-5; V gene: TRBV27; CDR3 protein: CASSSRIWGEPQHF
J gene: TRBJ2-1; V gene: TRBV7-8; CDR3 protein: CASSNKRGYNEQFF
J gene: TRBJ2-4; V gene: TRBV9; CDR3 protein: CASSGGRLIDIQYF